A single sample is the source of the 30 T cell receptor beta chains below, sequenced in a study of shared clonotypes between healthy human individuals. Profiling relied on immunoSEQ multiplex PCR, and the TCRdb table lists in-frame clones only, not all of them. The sample yields about 980,000 clones, less than 85% seen once. Sequenced input: memory CD4+ T cells sorted from blood. The subset: CD45RA-negative fraction. The receptor source for this set is a man in his late teens or twenties in good health.

This clone is a singleton in its sample. The rearrangement uses TRBV19 and TRBJ1-5; 9 bases match TRBD1. The CDR3 consists of 16 residues. The junction had 11 bases not matched to a gene; V was cut back by 5 bases and J by 6 bases. Germline assignment: CDR1 LNHDA and CDR2 SQIVND (reference sequence). CDR3 in DNA: TGTGCCAGTAGTGGTAACAGGGGGCCCGATGGTCAGCCCCAGCATTTT. Protein product: CASSGNRGPDGQPQHF.

This clone was recorded at least ten times. The chain combines TRBV7-9 with TRBJ2-7; D might be TRBD2 (6 bases). CDR1 and CDR2 (germline): SEHNR, FQNEAQ (reference sequence). The V and J ends lost 6 bases and 5 bases respectively, with 11 bases between them. CDR3 length equals 12 residues. The CDR3 protein is CASSTSPNEQYF. CDR3 nucleotide sequence: TGTGCCAGCAGTACTAGCCCGAACGAGCAGTACTTC.

This rearrangement joins TRBV20-1 to TRBJ2-7; D unclear. Germline assignment: CDR1 DFQATT and CDR2 SNEGSKA (reference sequence). The CDR3 is 11 amino acids. V gave up 2 bases and J gave up 6 bases, with 8 bases separating them. The CDR3, as DNA: TGCAGTGCTAGATCTCTTCGCGAGCAGTACTTC. Translation: CSARSLREQYF.

On this clone itself: One junction end disagrees with the germline gene, perhaps due to a read error. The chain recombines TRBV6-1 with TRBJ1-1, with TRBD1 matching over 8 bases. In germline, CDR1 is MNHNS, CDR2 SASEGT. The CDR3 contains 15 residues. The CDR3 loop is CASSEADRAGAEAFF. The CDR3 DNA reads TGTGCCAGCAGCGAAGCGGACAGGGCGGGGGCTGAAGCTTTCTTT.

The chain carries TRBV6-1 and TRBJ2-7, with D unclear. V gave up 0 bases and J gave up 1 base, with 10 bases separating them. Germline-derived CDR1 and CDR2 are MNHNS and SASEGT. This CDR3 comprises 15 residues. CDR3 in amino acids: CASSEAPGWSYEQYF. The CDR3 DNA sequence: TGTGCCAGCAGTGAAGCGCCAGGATGGTCCTACGAGCAGTACTTC.

The J gene is TRBJ1-4, the V gene TRBV28, with a weak D call TRBD1 (6 bases). CDR3 length equals 13 residues. CDR1 is MDHEN, CDR2 SYDVKM, per germline. The V gene lost 7 bases and the J gene lost 6 bases, with 12 bases spanning the gap. The DNA for the CDR3 is TGTGCCAGCATCTCAGGGGTGGATGAAAAACTGTTTTTT. It translates to CASISGVDEKLFF.

V usage is TRBV21-1 and J usage is TRBJ1-5. TRBV21-1 counts as a pseudogene. The CDR3 extends over 9 amino acids. The CDR3 loop reads CASEQPQHF. In DNA form, the CDR3 reads TGTGCCAGCGAACAGCCCCAGCATTTT.

The chain recombines TRBV7-2 with TRBJ2-1; 8 nucleotides line up with TRBD1. Germline values: CDR1 SGHTA, CDR2 FQGNSA. The junction had 8 bases not matched to a gene; V was cut back by 4 bases and J by 9 bases. This CDR3 is built from 14 residues. The CDR3 DNA follows: TGTGCCAGCAGCTCGACAGGGGCCAGTGGTGAGCAGTTCTTC. Protein sequence: CASSSTGASGEQFF.

The chain joins TRBV5-1 to TRBJ1-1; a weak D match, TRBD1 (6 bases). CDR3 size: 14 residues. Trimming removed 2 bases from V and 11 bases from J, with 19 bases in between. From germline, CDR1 is SGHRS and CDR2 YFSETQ. The CDR3 is CASSFAGGAGDAFF. CDR3 nucleotides: TGCGCCAGCAGCTTTGCGGGGGGCGCAGGGGATGCTTTCTTT.

A note on this clone: Other nucleotide sequences from this sample produce the same CDR3. The gene calls are TRBV5-1 and TRBJ2-3, with 8 nucleotides matching TRBD2. There are 14 residues in the CDR3. Germline-derived CDR1 and CDR2 are SGHRS and YFSETQ. V lost 4 bases and J lost 6; bases outside the gene matches: 7. The DNA of the CDR3 is TGCGCCAGCAGCCTAGCGGGTGGACGTGATACGCAGTATTTT. This codes for CASSLAGGRDTQYF.

The chain recombines TRBV7-8 with TRBJ2-1; D might be TRBD1 (5 bases). CDR3 length: 17 residues. From germline, CDR1 is SGHVS and CDR2 FQNEAQ. The V and J ends lost 5 bases and 1 base respectively, with 18 bases between them. The CDR3 here is CASSKPRRVVSYNEQFF. The CDR3 DNA reads TGTGCCAGCAGCAAGCCTCGCAGGGTGGTTTCCTACAATGAGCAGTTCTTC.

The chain joins TRBV9 to TRBJ2-3; 8 bases align to TRBD2. Germline V gives CDR1 SGDLS, CDR2 YYNGEE. The CDR3 totals 18 residues. V shed 4 bases, J shed 1 base, and the junction held 14 bases outside the gene matches. CDR3 region: CASSPVSSGSGGTDTQYF. CDR3 nucleotide sequence: TGTGCCAGCAGCCCCGTTTCAAGCGGGAGTGGTGGCACAGATACGCAGTATTTT.

The rearrangement uses TRBV7-2 and TRBJ1-1; D is undetermined. This CDR3 spans 12 amino acids. The germline V gene encodes CDR1 SGHTA and CDR2 FQGNSA. Trimming pared 7 bases from V and 1 base from J, leaving 7 bases between. The DNA of the CDR3 is TGTGCCAGCATAAACCGGAACACTGAAGCTTTCTTT. Translated, it gives CASINRNTEAFF.

The chain has TRBV19 and TRBJ2-7; TRBD1 aligns across 7 bases. The CDR3 covers 15 residues. V lost 2 bases and J lost 0; bases outside the gene matches: 4. The germline CDR1 and CDR2 sequences are LNHDA and SQIVND (reference sequence). The DNA for the CDR3 is TGTGCCAGTAGTATACGGACAGGCAGCTCCTACGAGCAGTACTTC. Translated: CASSIRTGSSYEQYF. Supplemented by reference TRBV19 and TRBJ2-7, the full variable domain reads DGGITQSPKYLFRKEGQNVTLSCEQNLNHDAMYWYRQDPGQGLRLIYYSQIVNDFQKGDIAEGYSVSREKKESFPLTVTSAQKNPTAFYLCASSIRTGSSYEQYFGPGTRLTVT.

This clone was observed once. The chain is built from TRBV27 and TRBJ2-1; 9 bases align to TRBD2. Germline V lookup: CDR1 MNHEY, CDR2 SMNVEV (reference sequence). The CDR3 sequence is 15 residues long. V lost 6 bases to trimming and J lost 3 bases; unmatched junction nucleotides: 6. CDR3 nucleotides: TGTGCCAGCAGGCAAGCGGGGGGTAACTACAATGAGCAGTTCTTC. As protein: CASRQAGGNYNEQFF.

The CDR3 DNA follows: TGTGCCAGCAGACCGGGGGGGGGTCAAGACACTGAAGCTTTCTTT. Translated, it gives CASRPGGGQDTEAFF. The V gene is TRBV6-5, the J gene TRBJ1-1, with D tentatively TRBD1 (5 bases). This CDR3 comprises 15 residues. Germline V gene lookup returns CDR1 MNHEY and CDR2 SVGAGI. V dropped 6 bases and J dropped 3 bases, with 17 bases sitting between them.

Points on this clone: Other nucleotide sequences in the sample specify the same CDR3. The chain joins TRBV7-2 to TRBJ2-1; D is uncertain. This CDR3 is 12 amino acids long. The V gene lost 2 bases and the J gene lost 4 bases, with 3 bases spanning the gap. Germline CDR1 is SGHTA and CDR2 is FQGNSA. CDR3 in amino acids: CASSLRYNEQFF. CDR3 bases: TGTGCCAGCAGCTTAAGGTACAATGAGCAGTTCTTC.

The chain recombines TRBV7-3 with TRBJ1-3; D remains ambiguous. Trimming shortened V by 4 bases and J by 4 bases, and 14 bases separated the two germline ends. Germline V CDR1 and CDR2: SGHTA, FQGTGA. The CDR3 spans 15 residues. The CDR3 sequence: CASSSDGNRGNTIYF. The CDR3 bases are TGTGCCAGCAGCTCCGACGGTAATAGAGGAAACACCATATATTTT.

The CDR3 DNA reads TGTGCCAGCAGCAAAGGGCCCTACGAGCAGTACTTC. It translates to CASSKGPYEQYF. The J gene is TRBJ2-7, the V gene TRBV21-1; TRBD1 reflects the table's D call only, with no check against the DNA. TRBV21-1 has pseudogene status. This CDR3 has 12 amino acids.

This clone was observed a handful of times. The chain recombines TRBV7-2 with TRBJ1-1, with 7 bases aligning to TRBD1. Per the germline V gene, CDR1 is SGHTA and CDR2 is FQGNSA. The CDR3 extends over 15 amino acids. Trimming cost V 3 bases and J 2 bases; bases outside gene matches: 6. CDR3 nucleotide sequence: TGTGCCAGCAGCTTTAGACAGGGTATAAACACTGAAGCTTTCTTT. Translating it yields CASSFRQGINTEAFF.

About this clone: Additional DNA sequences in this sample encode the identical CDR3. The chain uses TRBV29-1 and TRBJ1-1, with D perhaps TRBD1 (6 bases). Germline-derived CDR1 and CDR2 are SQVTM and ANQGSEA. The CDR3 has 12 residues. Trimming took off 6 bases at V and 5 bases at J, with 13 bases between the two ends. CDR3 protein: CSVGRGLTEAFF. The CDR3 DNA reads as TGCAGCGTCGGCAGGGGATTAACTGAAGCTTTCTTT.

The rearrangement links TRBV7-2 to TRBJ2-7; perhaps D is TRBD1 or TRBD2 (5 bases each). This CDR3 region has 15 residues. With 2 bases removed from V and 3 bases from J, the gap between germline ends came to 14 bases. Germline assignment: CDR1 SGHTA and CDR2 FQGNSA. DNA for the CDR3: TGTGCCAGCAGCTTAATGGGCAGGGACCTCTACGAGCAGTACTTC. It is translated as CASSLMGRDLYEQYF.

The J gene is TRBJ2-2, the V gene TRBV28; tentative D call: TRBD2 (5 bases). Trimming removed 3 bases at V and 7 bases at J, with 6 bases between. This CDR3 is 12 amino acids long. Germline V gene sequence: CDR1 MDHEN, CDR2 SYDVKM. CDR3 nucleotide sequence: TGTGCCAGCAGTTTGAGGGTCGGGGAGCTGTTTTTT. This translates into CASSLRVGELFF.

J is TRBJ1-1 and V is TRBV6-6; D is ambiguous. CDR3 size: 13 residues. Deletions cut 3 bases from V and 5 bases from J, with 10 bases between. The germline gives CDR1 MNHNY, CDR2 SVGAGI (reference sequence). DNA for the CDR3: TGTGCCAGCAGTTATGGTCAAGATACTGAAGCTTTCTTT. Translation: CASSYGQDTEAFF.

This clone was found a few times. CDR3 sequence: CASSFTGVSAFF. DNA for the CDR3: TGTGCCAGCAGCTTCACGGGGGTGAGCGCTTTCTTT. The V gene is TRBV6-6, the J gene TRBJ1-1, with D possibly matching TRBD1 (5 bases). The CDR3 has 12 residues. The germline V gene has CDR1 MNHNY and CDR2 SVGAGI (reference sequence). Deletions cut 6 bases from V and 11 bases from J, with 16 bases between.

Many counts were recorded for this clone. Other DNA sequences in this specimen translate into the identical CDR3. The chain couples TRBV5-1 to TRBJ1-4; unclear D gene. Germline lookup yields CDR1 SGHRS and CDR2 YFSETQ. Trimming removed 0 bases at V and 7 bases at J, with 10 bases between. The CDR3 runs to 14 residues. CDR3 bases: TGCGCCAGCAGCTTGGGGGGAGGAGGTGAAAAACTGTTTTTT. This codes for CASSLGGGGEKLFF.

In DNA, the CDR3 is TGTGCCAGCACCTATGGGCGTTACTTGGGGCAGCAGTTCTTC. This translates into CASTYGRYLGQQFF. The chain uses TRBV5-4 and TRBJ2-1, with a possible D match to TRBD1 (5 bases). Germline CDR1 is SGHNT and CDR2 is YYREEE (reference sequence). The CDR3 sequence is 14 residues long. Deletions cut 6 bases from V and 11 bases from J, with 21 bases between. Full variable domain (remainder filled in from reference TRBV5-4 and TRBJ2-1): ETGVTQSPTHLIKTRGQQVTLRCSSQSGHNTVSWYQQALGQGPQFIFQYYREEENGRGNFPPRFSGLQFPNYSSELNVNALELDDSALYLCASTYGRYLGQQFFGPGTRLTVL.

This rearrangement joins TRBV5-6 to TRBJ1-6; 11 bases fit TRBD1. The germline gives CDR1 SGHDT, CDR2 YYEEEE. The J segment lost 3 bases and the V segment lost 4 bases, leaving 3 bases of the junction unmatched. The CDR3 runs 16 residues. CDR3 sequence (DNA): TGTGCCAGCAGCCACGGGACAGGGGGCTATAATTCACCCCTCCACTTT. This encodes CASSHGTGGYNSPLHF.

This chain links TRBV4-3 with TRBJ2-1; the match to TRBD2 covers 9 bases. Germline loops: CDR1 LGHNA, CDR2 YSLEER. The CDR3 covers 15 residues. The ends lost 4 bases at V and 4 bases at J; junction bases unmatched: 5. The CDR3, as DNA: TGCGCCAGCAGCCCTGCTAGCGGGGTTTACAATGAGCAGTTCTTC. It specifies CASSPASGVYNEQFF.

The chain joins TRBV28 to TRBJ1-2, with D perhaps TRBD1 (5 bases). The CDR3 length is 13 residues. V dropped 6 bases and J dropped 1 base, with 9 bases sitting between them. Per the germline V gene, CDR1 is MDHEN and CDR2 is SYDVKM. CDR3 residues: CASRLRVNYGYTF. CDR3 nucleotides: TGTGCCAGCAGACTCAGGGTTAACTATGGCTACACCTTC.